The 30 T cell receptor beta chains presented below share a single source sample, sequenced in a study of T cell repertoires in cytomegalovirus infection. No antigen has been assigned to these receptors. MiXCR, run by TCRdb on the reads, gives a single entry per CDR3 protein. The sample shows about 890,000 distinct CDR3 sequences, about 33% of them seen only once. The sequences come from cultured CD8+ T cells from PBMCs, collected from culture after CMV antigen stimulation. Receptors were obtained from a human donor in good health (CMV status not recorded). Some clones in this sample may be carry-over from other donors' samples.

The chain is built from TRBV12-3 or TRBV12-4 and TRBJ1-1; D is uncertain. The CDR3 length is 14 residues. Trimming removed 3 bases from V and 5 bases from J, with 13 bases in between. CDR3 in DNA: TGTGCCAGCAGTTTTCGTGGGCAGGTGACTGAAGCTTTCTTT. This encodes CASSFRGQVTEAFF.

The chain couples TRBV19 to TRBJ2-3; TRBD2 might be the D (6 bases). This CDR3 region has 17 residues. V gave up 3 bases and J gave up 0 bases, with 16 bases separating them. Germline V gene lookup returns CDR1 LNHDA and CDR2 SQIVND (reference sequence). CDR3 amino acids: CASSMAQRVTSTDTQYF. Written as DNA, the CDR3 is TGTGCCAGTAGTATGGCCCAGCGGGTAACTAGCACAGATACGCAGTATTTT.

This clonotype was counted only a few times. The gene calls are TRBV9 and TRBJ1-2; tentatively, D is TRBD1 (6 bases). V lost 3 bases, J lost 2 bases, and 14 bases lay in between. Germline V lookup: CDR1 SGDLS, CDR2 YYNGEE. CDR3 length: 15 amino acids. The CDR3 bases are TGTGCCAGCAGCGCTGGACAGAGGTTAAACTATGGCTACACCTTC. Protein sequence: CASSAGQRLNYGYTF.

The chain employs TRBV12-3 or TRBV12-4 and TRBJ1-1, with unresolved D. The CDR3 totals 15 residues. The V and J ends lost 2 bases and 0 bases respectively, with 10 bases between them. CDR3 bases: TGTGCCAGCAGTTTAATTCGTGAGTTGAACACTGAAGCTTTCTTT. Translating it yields CASSLIRELNTEAFF.

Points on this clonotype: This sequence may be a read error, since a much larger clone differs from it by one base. Here the CDR3 DNA reads TGTGCCAGCAGCCCGACGGACAGCATCGGGGAGCTGTTTTTT. The encoded protein is CASSPTDSIGELFF. The genes are TRBV7-2 and TRBJ2-2; D is possibly TRBD1 (6 bases). Germline V gene data show CDR1 as SGHTA and CDR2 as FQGNSA. CDR3 length equals 14 residues. The germline V and J ends were trimmed by 5 bases and 7 bases, with 14 bases remaining between them.

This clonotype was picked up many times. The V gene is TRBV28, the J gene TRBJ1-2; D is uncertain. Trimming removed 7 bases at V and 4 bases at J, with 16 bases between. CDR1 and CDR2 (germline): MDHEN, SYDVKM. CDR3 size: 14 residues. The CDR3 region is CASTFDTLGYGYTF. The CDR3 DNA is TGTGCCAGCACCTTCGACACCTTGGGCTATGGCTACACCTTC.

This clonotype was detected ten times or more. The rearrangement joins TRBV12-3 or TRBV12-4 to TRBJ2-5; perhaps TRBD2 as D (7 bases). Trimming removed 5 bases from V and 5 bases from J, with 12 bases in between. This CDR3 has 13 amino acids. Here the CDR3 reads CASSRGGRETQYF. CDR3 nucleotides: TGTGCCAGCAGTAGGGGGGGACGGGAGACCCAGTACTTC.

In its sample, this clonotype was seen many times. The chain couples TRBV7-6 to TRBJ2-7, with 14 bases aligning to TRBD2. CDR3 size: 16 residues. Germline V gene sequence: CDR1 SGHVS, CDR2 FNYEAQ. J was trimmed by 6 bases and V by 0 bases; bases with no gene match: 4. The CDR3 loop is CASSLAGTSGGTEQYF. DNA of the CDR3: TGTGCCAGCAGCTTAGCTGGGACTAGCGGGGGAACCGAGCAGTACTTC. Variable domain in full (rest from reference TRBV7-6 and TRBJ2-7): GAGVSQSPRYKVTKRGQDVALRCDPISGHVSLYWYRQALGQGPEFLTYFNYEAQQDKSGLPNDRFSAERPEGSISTLTIQRTEQRDSAMYRCASSLAGTSGGTEQYFGPGTRLTVT.

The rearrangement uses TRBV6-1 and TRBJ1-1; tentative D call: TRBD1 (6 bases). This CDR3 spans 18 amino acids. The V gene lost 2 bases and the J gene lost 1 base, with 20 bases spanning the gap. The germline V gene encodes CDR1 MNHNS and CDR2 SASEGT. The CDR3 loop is CASSELGGPFRGNTEAFF. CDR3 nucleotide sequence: TGTGCCAGCAGTGAATTGGGGGGGCCGTTCCGTGGGAACACTGAAGCTTTCTTT.

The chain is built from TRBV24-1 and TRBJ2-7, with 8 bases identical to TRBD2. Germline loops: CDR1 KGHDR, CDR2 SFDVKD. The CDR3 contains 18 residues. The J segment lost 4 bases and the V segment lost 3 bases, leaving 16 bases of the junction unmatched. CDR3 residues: CATSDIAGGHNLAYEQYV. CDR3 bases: TGTGCCACCAGTGATATCGCGGGGGGACACAACTTAGCTTACGAGCAGTACGTC.

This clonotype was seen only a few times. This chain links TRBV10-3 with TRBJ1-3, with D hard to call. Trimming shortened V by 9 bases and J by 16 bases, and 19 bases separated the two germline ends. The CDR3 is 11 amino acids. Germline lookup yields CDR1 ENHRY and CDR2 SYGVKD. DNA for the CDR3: TGTGCCATTAATCGACAAGGAAGGCTGTATTTT. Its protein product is CAINRQGRLYF.

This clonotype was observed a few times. The CDR3 DNA follows: TGTGCCAGCAGCTCTGAGGCGAAAGCTTTCTTT. It specifies CASSSEAKAFF. The genes are TRBV7-9 and TRBJ1-1; no reliable D call. CDR1 and CDR2 (germline): SEHNR, FQNEAQ (reference sequence). Trimming took 4 bases from V and 9 from J, leaving 9 bases between them. The CDR3 extends over 11 amino acids.

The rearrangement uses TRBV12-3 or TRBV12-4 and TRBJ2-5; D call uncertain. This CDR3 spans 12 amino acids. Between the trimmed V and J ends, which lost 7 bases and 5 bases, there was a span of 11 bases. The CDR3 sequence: CASTNVGETQYF. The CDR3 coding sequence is TGTGCCAGCACCAACGTCGGGGAGACCCAGTACTTC.

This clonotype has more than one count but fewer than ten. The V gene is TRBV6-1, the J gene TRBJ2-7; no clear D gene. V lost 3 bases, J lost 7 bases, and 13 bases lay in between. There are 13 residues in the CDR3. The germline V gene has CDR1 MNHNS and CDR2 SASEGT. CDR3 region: CASSERSPREQYF. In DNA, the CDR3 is TGTGCCAGCAGTGAGCGCAGCCCTCGGGAGCAGTACTTC.

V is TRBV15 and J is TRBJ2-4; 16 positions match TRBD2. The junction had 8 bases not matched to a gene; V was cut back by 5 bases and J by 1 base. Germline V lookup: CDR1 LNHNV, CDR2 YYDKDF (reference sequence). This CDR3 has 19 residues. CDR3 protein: CATSPGLAGGLEAKNIQYF. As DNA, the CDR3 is TGTGCCACCAGCCCGGGACTAGCGGGGGGGCTGGAGGCCAAAAACATTCAGTACTTC. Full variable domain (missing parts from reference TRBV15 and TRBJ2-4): DAMVIQNPRYQVTQFGKPVTLSCSQTLNHNVMYWYQQKSSQAPKLLFHYYDKDFNNEADTPDNFQSRRPNTSFCFLDIRSPGLGDTAMYLCATSPGLAGGLEAKNIQYFGAGTRLSVL.

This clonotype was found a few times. The CDR3 sequence: CAISEGRDYGYTF. The CDR3 DNA reads as TGTGCCATCAGTGAGGGCAGGGACTATGGCTACACCTTC. The chain carries TRBV10-3 and TRBJ1-2, with D perhaps matching TRBD1 (5 bases). Germline CDR1 reads ENHRY; CDR2 reads SYGVKD. With 2 bases removed from V and 3 bases from J, the gap between germline ends came to 7 bases. The CDR3 runs 13 residues.

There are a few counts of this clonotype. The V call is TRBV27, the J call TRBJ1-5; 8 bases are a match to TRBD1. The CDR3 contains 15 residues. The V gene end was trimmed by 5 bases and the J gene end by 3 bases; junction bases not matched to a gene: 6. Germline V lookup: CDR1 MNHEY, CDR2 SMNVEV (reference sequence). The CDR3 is CASSTDRDTNQPQHF. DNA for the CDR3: TGTGCCAGCAGTACGGACAGGGATACCAATCAGCCCCAGCATTTT.

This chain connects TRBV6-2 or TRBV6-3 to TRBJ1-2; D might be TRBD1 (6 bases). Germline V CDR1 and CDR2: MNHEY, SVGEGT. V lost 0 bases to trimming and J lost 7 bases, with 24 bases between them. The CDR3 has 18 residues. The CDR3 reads CASSYSSEDRPITFGYTF. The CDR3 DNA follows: TGTGCCAGCAGTTACTCCAGTGAAGACAGGCCCATTACGTTTGGCTACACCTTC.

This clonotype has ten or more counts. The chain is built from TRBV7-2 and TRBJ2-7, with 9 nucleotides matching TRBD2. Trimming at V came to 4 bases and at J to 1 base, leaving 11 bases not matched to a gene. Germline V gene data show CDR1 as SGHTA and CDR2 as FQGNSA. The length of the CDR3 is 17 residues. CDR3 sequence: CASSSSLTSGLSYEQYF. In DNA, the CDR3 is TGTGCCAGCAGCTCTTCTTTGACTAGCGGCTTATCCTACGAGCAGTACTTC. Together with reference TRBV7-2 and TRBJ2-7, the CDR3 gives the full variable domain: GAGVSQSPSNKVTEKGKDVELRCDPISGHTALYWYRQSLGQGLEFLIYFQGNSAPDKSGLPSDRFSAERTGGSVSTLTIQRTQQEDSAVYLCASSSSLTSGLSYEQYFGPGTRLTVT.

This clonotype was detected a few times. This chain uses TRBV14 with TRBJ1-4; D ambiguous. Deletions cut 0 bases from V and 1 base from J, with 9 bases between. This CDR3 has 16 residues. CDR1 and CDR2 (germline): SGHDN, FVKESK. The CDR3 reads CASSQEAPGTNEKLFF. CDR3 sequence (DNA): TGTGCCAGCAGCCAAGAGGCCCCGGGAACTAATGAAAAACTGTTTTTT.

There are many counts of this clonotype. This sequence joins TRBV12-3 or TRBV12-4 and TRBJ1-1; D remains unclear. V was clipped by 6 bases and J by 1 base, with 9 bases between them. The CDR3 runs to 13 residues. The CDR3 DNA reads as TGTGCCAGCAGCGTAGCCTCGAACACTGAAGCTTTCTTT. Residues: CASSVASNTEAFF.

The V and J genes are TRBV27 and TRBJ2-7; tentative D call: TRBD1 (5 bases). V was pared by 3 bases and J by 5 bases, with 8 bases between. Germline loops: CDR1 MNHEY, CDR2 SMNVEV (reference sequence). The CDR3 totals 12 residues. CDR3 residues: CASSFLGDEQYF. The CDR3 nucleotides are TGTGCCAGCAGTTTCCTAGGGGACGAGCAGTACTTC.

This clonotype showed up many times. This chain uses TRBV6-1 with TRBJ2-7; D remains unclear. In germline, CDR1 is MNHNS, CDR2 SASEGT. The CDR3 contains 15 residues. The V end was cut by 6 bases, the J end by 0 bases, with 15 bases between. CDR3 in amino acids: CASSYGPHASYEQYV. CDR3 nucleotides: TGTGCCAGCAGCTACGGACCCCATGCCTCCTACGAGCAGTACGTC.

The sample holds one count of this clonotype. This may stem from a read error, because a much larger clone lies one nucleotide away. The CDR3 region is CASTRGQLSGTNVLTF. In DNA form, the CDR3 reads TGTGCCAGCACCCGGGGACAGTTAAGTGGGACCAACGTCCTGACTTTC. The V call is TRBV6-2 or TRBV6-3, the J call TRBJ2-6; 7 nucleotides line up with TRBD1. The CDR3 consists of 16 residues. Looked up from germline, CDR1 is MNHEY and CDR2 is SVGEGT.

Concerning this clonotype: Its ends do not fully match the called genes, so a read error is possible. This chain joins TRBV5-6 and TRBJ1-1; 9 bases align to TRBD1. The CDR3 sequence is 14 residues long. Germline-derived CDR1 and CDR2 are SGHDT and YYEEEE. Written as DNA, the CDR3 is TGTGCCAACAGCCCGGGACAGGGATGGACTGAAGCTTTCTTT. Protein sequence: CANSPGQGWTEAFF.

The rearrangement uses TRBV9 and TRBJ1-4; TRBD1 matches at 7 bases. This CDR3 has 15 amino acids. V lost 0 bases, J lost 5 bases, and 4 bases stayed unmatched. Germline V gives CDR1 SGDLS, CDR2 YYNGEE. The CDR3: CASSVADRTNEKLFF. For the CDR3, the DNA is TGTGCCAGCAGCGTAGCGGACAGGACCAATGAAAAACTGTTTTTT.

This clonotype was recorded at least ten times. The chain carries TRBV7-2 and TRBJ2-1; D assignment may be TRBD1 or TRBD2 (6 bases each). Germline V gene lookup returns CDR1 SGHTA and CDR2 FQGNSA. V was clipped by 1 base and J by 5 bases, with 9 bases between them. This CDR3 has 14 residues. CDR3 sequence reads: CASSLDGGNNEQFF. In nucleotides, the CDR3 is TGTGCCAGCAGCTTAGACGGGGGCAACAATGAGCAGTTCTTC. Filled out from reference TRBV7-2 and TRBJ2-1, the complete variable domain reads GAGVSQSPSNKVTEKGKDVELRCDPISGHTALYWYRQSLGQGLEFLIYFQGNSAPDKSGLPSDRFSAERTGGSVSTLTIQRTQQEDSAVYLCASSLDGGNNEQFFGPGTRLTVL.

CDR3 in DNA: TGTGCCAGCCGAAGATCGGACAGTCGGTCTGGAAACACCATATATTTT. Its protein product is CASRRSDSRSGNTIYF. V usage is TRBV2 and J usage is TRBJ1-3, with a weak D call TRBD1 (6 bases). The CDR3 is made up of 16 amino acids. V was shortened by 8 bases and J by 1 base, with 18 bases between the two germline ends. Germline lookup yields CDR1 SNHLY and CDR2 FYNNEI. Full variable domain (outside the CDR3, taken from reference TRBV2 and TRBJ1-3): EPEVTQTPSHQVTQMGQEVILRCVPISNHLYFYWYRQILGQKVEFLVSFYNNEISEKSEIFDDQFSVERPDGSNFTLKIRSTKLEDSAMYFCASRRSDSRSGNTIYFGEGSWLTVV.

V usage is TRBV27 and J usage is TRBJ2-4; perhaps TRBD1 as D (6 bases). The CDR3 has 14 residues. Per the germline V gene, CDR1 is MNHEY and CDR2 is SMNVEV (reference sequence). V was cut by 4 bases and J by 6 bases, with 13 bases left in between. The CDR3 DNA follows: TGTGCCAGCAGTTCTTACAGGGATTCAAACATTCAGTACTTC. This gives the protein CASSSYRDSNIQYF.

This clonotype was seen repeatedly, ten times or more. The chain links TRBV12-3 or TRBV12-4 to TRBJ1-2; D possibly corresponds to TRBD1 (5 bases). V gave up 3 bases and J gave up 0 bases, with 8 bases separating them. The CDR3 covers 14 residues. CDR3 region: CASSLPGSNYGYTF. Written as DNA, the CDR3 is TGTGCCAGCAGTTTGCCAGGGTCTAACTATGGCTACACCTTC.